The following is a TCR beta chain sequence with its context. Its antigen is undetermined. This specimen comes from a study of cytomegalovirus exposure and HLA in healthy donors. The PCR made use of 60 Vbeta and 13 Jbeta primers. Study processing details: In a later analysis, the count reached about 75 million unique TCR beta chains, with about 9.9 million shared. TCRdb keeps only in-frame clones here, not all; method: immunoSEQ multiplex PCR. V and J calls and clone size are as listed in that table; D and trimming were resolved from the DNA. The sample records around 130,000 clones, about 85% being singletons. The CDR3 is 15 amino acids. Germline-derived CDR1 and CDR2 are SGHDN and FVKESK. J gave up 3 bases and V 4 bases, and 7 bases lay outside the gene matches. Study results and limitations: Most CMV-associated TCR beta chains appeared HLA-restricted in a later analysis.

Despite likely unrecorded immune exposures, the donors were nominally healthy at the time of sampling. The chain has TRBV14 and TRBJ2-7; 9 nucleotides agree with TRBD2. This sequence originates from a boy younger than 18 in good health and CMV-seronegative. Sequencing was carried out using PBMCs. The chain's CDR3 is CASSREAGGIYEQYF. As DNA, the CDR3 is TGTGCCAGCAGCCGAGAAGCGGGAGGAATCTACGAGCAGTACTTC.